This T cell receptor (beta chain) was found in a study of blood T cell repertoires in COVID-19. The overall study: T cells, B-cell-depleted T cells, or PBMCs provided the cDNA or gDNA that served as material.

This clone was recorded only once. Only in-frame clones appear in the TCRdb table, and some are missing; sequencing was by immunoSEQ multiplex PCR. The sample has 360,000 or so clones; around 83% are singletons. Germline assignment: CDR1 SGHDT and CDR2 YYEEEE. The CDR3 spans 12 residues. The V and J ends lost 3 bases and 4 bases respectively, with 7 bases between them. Participants were aged about 18 to 89 years, lived in under 25 US areas, and enrolled virtually. The study assigned cohorts using participant-reported clinical history. The rearrangement joins TRBV5-6 to TRBJ1-2; tentatively, D is TRBD1 (5 bases). The source is a woman aged 45 to 65 who had recovered from COVID-19. The sample was PBMCs or T cells enriched from blood (not recorded which). The CDR3 loop is CASSSRVYGYTF. CDR3 nucleotides: TGTGCCAGCAGCTCCAGGGTCTATGGCTACACCTTC.